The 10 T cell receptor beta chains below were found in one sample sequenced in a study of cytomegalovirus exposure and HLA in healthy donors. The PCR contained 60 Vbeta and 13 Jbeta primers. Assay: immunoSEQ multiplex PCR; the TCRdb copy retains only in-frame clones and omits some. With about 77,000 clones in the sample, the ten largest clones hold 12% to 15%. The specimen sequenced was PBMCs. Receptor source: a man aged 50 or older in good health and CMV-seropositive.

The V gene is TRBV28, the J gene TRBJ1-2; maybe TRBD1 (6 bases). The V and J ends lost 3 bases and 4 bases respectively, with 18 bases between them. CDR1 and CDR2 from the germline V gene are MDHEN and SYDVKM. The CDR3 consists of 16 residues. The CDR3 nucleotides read TGTGCCAGCAGTTTCCAACTCGGGACACCCCTCTATGGCTACACCTTC. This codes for CASSFQLGTPLYGYTF.

The CDR3 spells CATKLRENTEAFF. The CDR3 DNA follows: TGTGCCACCAAATTGCGGGAGAACACTGAAGCTTTCTTT. This chain uses TRBV2 with TRBJ1-1, with D hard to call. This CDR3 has 13 residues. CDR1 and CDR2 (germline): SNHLY, FYNNEI. The germline V and J ends were trimmed by 10 bases and 1 base, with 13 bases remaining between them.

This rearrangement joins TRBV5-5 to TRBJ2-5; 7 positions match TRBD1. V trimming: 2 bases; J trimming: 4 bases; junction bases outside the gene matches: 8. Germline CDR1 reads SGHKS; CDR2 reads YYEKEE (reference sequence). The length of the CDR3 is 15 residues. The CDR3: CASSFVGTEVETQYF. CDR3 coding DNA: TGTGCCAGCAGCTTTGTGGGGACAGAGGTAGAGACCCAGTACTTC.

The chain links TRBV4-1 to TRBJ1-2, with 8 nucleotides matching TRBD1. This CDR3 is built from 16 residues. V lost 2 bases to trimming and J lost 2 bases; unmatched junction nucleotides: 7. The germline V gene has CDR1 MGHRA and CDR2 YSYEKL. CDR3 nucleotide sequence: TGCGCCAGCAGCCAACCGGGACAGGTACCAAACTATGGCTACACCTTC. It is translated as CASSQPGQVPNYGYTF.

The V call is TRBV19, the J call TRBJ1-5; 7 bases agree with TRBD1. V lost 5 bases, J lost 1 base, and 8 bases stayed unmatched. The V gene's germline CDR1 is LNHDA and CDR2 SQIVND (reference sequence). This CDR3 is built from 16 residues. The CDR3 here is CASSAEGARSNQPQHF. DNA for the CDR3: TGTGCCAGTAGTGCGGAGGGGGCGAGGAGCAATCAGCCCCAGCATTTT.

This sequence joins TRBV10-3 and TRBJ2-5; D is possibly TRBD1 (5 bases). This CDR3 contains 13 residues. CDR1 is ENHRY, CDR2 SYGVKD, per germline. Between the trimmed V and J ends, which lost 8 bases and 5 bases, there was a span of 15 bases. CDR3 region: CAIQKGIVETQYF. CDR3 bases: TGTGCCATCCAAAAGGGGATAGTGGAGACCCAGTACTTC.

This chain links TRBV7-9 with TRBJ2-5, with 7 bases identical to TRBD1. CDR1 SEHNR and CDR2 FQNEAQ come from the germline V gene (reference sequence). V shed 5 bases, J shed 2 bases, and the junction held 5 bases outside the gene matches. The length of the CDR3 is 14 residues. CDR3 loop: CASSTGTVQETQYF. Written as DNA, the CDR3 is TGTGCCAGCAGCACCGGGACAGTACAAGAGACCCAGTACTTC.

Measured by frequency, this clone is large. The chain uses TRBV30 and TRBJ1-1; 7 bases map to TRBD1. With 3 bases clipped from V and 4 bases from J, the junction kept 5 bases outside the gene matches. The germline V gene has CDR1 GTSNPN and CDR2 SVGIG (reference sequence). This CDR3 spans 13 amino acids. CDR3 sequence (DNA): TGTGCCTGGAGGCCGAAGGGGGCCACTGAAGCTTTCTTT. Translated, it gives CAWRPKGATEAFF.

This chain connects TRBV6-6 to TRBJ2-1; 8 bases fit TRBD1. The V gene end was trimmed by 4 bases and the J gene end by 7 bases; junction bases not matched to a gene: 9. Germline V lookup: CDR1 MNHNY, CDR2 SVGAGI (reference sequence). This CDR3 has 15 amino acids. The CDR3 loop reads CASSLDRVPFNEQFF. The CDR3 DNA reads TGTGCCAGCAGTTTGGACAGGGTTCCCTTTAATGAGCAGTTCTTC.

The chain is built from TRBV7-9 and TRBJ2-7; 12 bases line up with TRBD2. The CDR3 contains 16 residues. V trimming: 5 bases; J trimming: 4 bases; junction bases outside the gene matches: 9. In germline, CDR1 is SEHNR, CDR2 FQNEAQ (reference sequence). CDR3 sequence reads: CASSDPSGRDGYEQYF. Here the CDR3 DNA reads TGTGCCAGCAGCGATCCTAGCGGGAGGGATGGGTACGAGCAGTACTTC. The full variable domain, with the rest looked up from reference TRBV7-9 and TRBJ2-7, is DTGVSQNPRHKITKRGQNVTFRCDPISEHNRLYWYRQTLGQGPEFLTYFQNEAQLEKSRLLSDRFSAERPKGSFSTLEIQRTEQGDSAMYLCASSDPSGRDGYEQYFGPGTRLTVT.